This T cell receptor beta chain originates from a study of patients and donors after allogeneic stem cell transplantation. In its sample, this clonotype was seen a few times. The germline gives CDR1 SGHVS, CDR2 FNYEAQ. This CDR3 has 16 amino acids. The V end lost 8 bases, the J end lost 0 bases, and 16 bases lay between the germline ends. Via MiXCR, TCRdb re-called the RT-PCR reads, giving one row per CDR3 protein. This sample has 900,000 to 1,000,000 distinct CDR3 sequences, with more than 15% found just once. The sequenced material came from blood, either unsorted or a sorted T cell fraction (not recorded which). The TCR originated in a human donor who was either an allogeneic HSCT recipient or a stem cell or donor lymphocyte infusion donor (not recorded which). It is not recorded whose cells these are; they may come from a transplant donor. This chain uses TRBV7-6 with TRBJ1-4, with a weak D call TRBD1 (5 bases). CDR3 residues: CASSLGVGATNEKLFF. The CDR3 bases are TGTGCCAGCTCATTGGGGGTGGGGGCAACTAATGAAAAACTGTTTTTT.